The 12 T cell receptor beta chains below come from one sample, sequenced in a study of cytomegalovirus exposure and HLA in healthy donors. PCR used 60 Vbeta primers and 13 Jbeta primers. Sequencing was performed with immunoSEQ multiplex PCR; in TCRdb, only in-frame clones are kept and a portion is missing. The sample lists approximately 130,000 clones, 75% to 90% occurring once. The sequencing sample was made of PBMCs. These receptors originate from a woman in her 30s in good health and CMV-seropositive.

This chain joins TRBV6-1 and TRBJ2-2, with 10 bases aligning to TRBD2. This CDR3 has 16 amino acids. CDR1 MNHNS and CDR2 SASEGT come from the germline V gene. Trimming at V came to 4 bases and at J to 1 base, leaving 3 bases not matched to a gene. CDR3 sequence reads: CASSALAGVNTGELFF. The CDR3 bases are TGTGCCAGCAGTGCCCTAGCGGGAGTGAACACCGGGGAGCTGTTTTTT.

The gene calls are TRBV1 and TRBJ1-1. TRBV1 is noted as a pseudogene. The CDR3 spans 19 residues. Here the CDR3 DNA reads TGCACCAGCAGCCAAGTTTTTTTTGGGGGGGTATTACTGAACACTGAAGCTTTCTTT. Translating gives CTSSQVFFGGVLLNTEAFF.

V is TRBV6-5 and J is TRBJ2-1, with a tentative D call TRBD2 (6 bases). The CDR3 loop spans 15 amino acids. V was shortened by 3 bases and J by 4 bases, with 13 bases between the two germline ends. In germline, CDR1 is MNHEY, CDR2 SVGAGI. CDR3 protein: CASSYGLALYNEQFF. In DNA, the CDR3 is TGTGCCAGCAGTTATGGGCTAGCGCTTTACAATGAGCAGTTCTTC.

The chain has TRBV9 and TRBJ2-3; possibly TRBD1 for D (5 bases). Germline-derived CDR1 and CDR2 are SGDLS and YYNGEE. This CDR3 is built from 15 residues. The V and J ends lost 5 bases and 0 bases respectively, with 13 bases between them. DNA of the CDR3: TGTGCCAGCAGTGCTACAGGTACTAGCACAGATACGCAGTATTTT. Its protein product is CASSATGTSTDTQYF.

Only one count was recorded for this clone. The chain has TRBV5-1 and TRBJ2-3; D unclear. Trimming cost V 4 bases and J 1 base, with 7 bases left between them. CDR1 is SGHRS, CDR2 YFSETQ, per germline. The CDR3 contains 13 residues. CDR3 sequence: CASSKSGTDTQYF. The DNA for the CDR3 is TGCGCCAGCAGCAAAAGCGGCACAGATACGCAGTATTTT. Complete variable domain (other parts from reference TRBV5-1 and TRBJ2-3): KAGVTQTPRYLIKTRGQQVTLSCSPISGHRSVSWYQQTPGQGLQFLFEYFSETQRNKGNFPGRFSGRQFSNSRSEMNVSTLELGDSALYLCASSKSGTDTQYFGPGTRLTVL.

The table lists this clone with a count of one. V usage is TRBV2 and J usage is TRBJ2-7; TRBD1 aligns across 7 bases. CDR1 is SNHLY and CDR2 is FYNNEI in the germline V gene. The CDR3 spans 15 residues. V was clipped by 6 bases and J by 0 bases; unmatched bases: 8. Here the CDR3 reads CASRKESGGSYEQYF. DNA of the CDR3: TGTGCCAGCAGAAAGGAGTCAGGGGGCTCCTACGAGCAGTACTTC.

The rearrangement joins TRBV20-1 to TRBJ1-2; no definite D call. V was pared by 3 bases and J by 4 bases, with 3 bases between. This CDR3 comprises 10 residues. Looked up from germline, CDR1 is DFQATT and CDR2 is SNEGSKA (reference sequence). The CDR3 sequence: CSASSYGYTF. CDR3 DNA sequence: TGCAGTGCTAGTAGCTATGGCTACACCTTC.

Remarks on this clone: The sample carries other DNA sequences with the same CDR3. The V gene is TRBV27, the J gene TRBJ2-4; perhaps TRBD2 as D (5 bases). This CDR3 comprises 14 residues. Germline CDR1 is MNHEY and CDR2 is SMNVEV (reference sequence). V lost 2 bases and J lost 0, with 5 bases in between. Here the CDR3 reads CASSLAGAKNIQYF. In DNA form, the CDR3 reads TGTGCCAGCAGTTTAGCGGGAGCCAAAAACATTCAGTACTTC.

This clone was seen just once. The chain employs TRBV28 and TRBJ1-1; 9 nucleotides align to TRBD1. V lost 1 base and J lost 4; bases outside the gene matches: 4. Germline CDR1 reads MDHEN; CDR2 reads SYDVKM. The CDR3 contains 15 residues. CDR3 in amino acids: CASSLSQGASTEAFF. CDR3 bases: TGTGCCAGCAGTTTATCACAGGGGGCGAGCACTGAAGCTTTCTTT.

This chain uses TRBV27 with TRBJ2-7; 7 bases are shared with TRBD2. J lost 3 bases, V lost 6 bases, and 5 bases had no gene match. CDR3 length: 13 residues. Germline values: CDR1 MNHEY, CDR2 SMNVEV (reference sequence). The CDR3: CASSLLAGYEQYF. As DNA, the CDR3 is TGTGCCAGCAGCCTCTTAGCGGGCTACGAGCAGTACTTC.

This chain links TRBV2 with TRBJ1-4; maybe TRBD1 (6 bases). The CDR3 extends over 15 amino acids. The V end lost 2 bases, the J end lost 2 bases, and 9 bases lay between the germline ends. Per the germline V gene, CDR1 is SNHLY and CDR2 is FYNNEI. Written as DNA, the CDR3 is TGTGCCAGCAGTGAATCGAGGGGGACTAATGAAAAACTGTTTTTT. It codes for CASSESRGTNEKLFF.

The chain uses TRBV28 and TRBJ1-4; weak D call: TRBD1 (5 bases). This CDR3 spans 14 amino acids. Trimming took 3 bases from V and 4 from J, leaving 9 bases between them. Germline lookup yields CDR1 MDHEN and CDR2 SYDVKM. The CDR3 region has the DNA TGTGCCAGCAGTTTCCGGCAGGGTAATGAAAAACTGTTTTTT. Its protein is CASSFRQGNEKLFF.